This TCR beta chain was sequenced for a study of T cells in Graves' hyperthyroidism and ophthalmopathy. Points from the study as a whole: Most thyroid clonotypes with frequency above 0.001 were detected in blood. A model of 13 V-J features distinguished ophthalmopathy from stable hyperthyroidism.

The CDR3 has 12 amino acids. Germline lookup yields CDR1 DFQATT and CDR2 SNEGSKA (reference sequence). V lost 1 base to trimming and J lost 2 bases, with 5 bases between them. This clonotype was seen ten or more times. Its antigen is as yet unknown. Clinical Activity Scores of at least 3, NOSPECS grades of at least 4 and durations under 3 months characterized ophthalmopathy patients. Patients were excluded because of uncontrolled infection, other autoimmune disease, pregnancy or lactation. What was amplified from RNA transcripts were TCR beta CDR3 regions. The TCR CDR3 was amplified in a first-round RT-PCR using the HTBI primer set. TCRdb re-called the multiplex PCR reads through MiXCR, storing one row per CDR3 protein. In the table there are nearly 250,000 distinct CDR3 sequences, roughly a quarter of which are singletons.

Sequencing was carried out using blood. The chain uses TRBV20-1 and TRBJ1-2; D remains ambiguous. The receptor was derived from a woman aged 40 to 50 with Graves' ophthalmopathy. CDR3 bases: TGCAGTGCTAGAGTAGGAAACTATGGCTACACCTTC. Its translation is CSARVGNYGYTF.